This T cell receptor beta chain was identified during a study of cytomegalovirus exposure and HLA in healthy donors. Across the whole study: HLA-typed donors contributed approximately 86 million unique TCRs, which were held in an early data release.

The PCR contained 60 Vbeta and 13 Jbeta primers. Generated by immunoSEQ multiplex PCR, the TCRdb table keeps only in-frame clones and is missing some. The table for this sample gives about 120,000 clones. The CDR3 sequence is 11 residues long. In germline, CDR1 is SNHLY, CDR2 FYNNEI. V lost 7 bases, J lost 7 bases, and 9 bases lay in between. Notes on the study in general: Many donors shared some public TCRs, even though most TCR sequences were rare. Most TCR beta V segments were productive about 87% or about 30% of the time in an earlier analysis. As a later analysis showed, several of the most significant clusters appeared to be linked to common viral pathogens.

About this clone itself: Its specificity is not known.

This sequence joins TRBV2 and TRBJ2-3, with D unclear. Input material: PBMCs. The sequence was obtained from a man aged 25 to 40 in good health and CMV-seronegative. The CDR3 DNA follows: TGTGCCAGCACGACACTCCATACGCAGTATTTT. Amino acid sequence: CASTTLHTQYF.